This TCR beta chain was documented in a study of vaccination and CD4 T cells after COVID-19. Study-wide results and caveats: Spike mono-reactivity held for 304 of 307 vaccine-specific clones in convalescent patients.

This CDR3 region has 13 residues. Germline lookup yields CDR1 GTSNPN and CDR2 SVGIG (reference sequence). V lost 2 bases and J lost 6; bases outside the gene matches: 5. Sequenced with the Oncomine TCR Beta short-read assay was DNA taken from cultured CD4+ T cells. Genomic DNA from cultured CD4+ T cells was extracted. TCRdb redid the calling of the PCR reads with MiXCR, one entry per CDR3 protein. The profile covers 25,000 to 30,000 distinct CDR3 sequences, with 40% to 55% appearing a single time and under 30% taken by the ten largest. The treatment: roughly ten-day PBMC culture with coronavirus spike peptide pools or control peptides (ViraFEST assay). This clonotype has a handful of counts. Its cognate antigen is unknown.

The specimen comprised CD4+ T cells from blood, cultured in vitro, sampled before SARS-CoV-2 vaccination. The chain uses TRBV30 and TRBJ1-2; 8 bases align to TRBD1. The clonotype comes from a human donor who received a COVID-19 vaccine. CDR3 bases: TGTGCCTGGAGTATCGGACAGGGCGATGGCTACACCTTC. Protein product: CAWSIGQGDGYTF.